A single sample is the source of the 25 T cell receptor beta chains below, sequenced in a study of CD4+ T cells in melanoma. The protocol was immunoSEQ multiplex PCR, while the TCRdb copy is restricted to in-frame clones and leaves out a portion. The sample lists about 110,000 clones; approximately 90% were seen once. The sample comprised peripheral blood. Every receptor here comes from a human donor with melanoma.

V gene TRBV7-2 combines with J gene TRBJ2-7; TRBD1 is a possible D gene (5 bases). V was clipped by 1 base and J by 6 bases, with 7 bases between them. Germline V CDR1 and CDR2: SGHTA, FQGNSA. This CDR3 has 12 residues. The CDR3 is CASSLVGAEQYF. The CDR3 region has the DNA TGTGCCAGCAGCTTAGTAGGGGCCGAGCAGTACTTC.

A few counts support this clone. This chain connects TRBV2 to TRBJ1-6; no definite D call. The germline CDR1 and CDR2 sequences are SNHLY and FYNNEI. The V end lost 4 bases, the J end lost 5 bases, and 9 bases lay between the germline ends. This CDR3 region has 14 residues. CDR3: CASSVSRNNSPLHF. The CDR3 DNA is TGTGCCAGCAGTGTGAGCAGGAATAATTCACCCCTCCACTTT.

This clone has only one observation. V and J are TRBV7-2 and TRBJ2-1, with D perhaps TRBD2 (6 bases). The CDR3 is 14 residues long. CDR1 is SGHTA and CDR2 is FQGNSA in the germline V gene. V was trimmed by 1 base and J by 9 bases, leaving 13 bases between them. In nucleotides, the CDR3 is TGTGCCAGCAGCTTAGGGCTAGCGTTGGGTGAGCAGTTCTTC. It encodes CASSLGLALGEQFF. The full variable domain, with the rest looked up from reference TRBV7-2 and TRBJ2-1, is GAGVSQSPSNKVTEKGKDVELRCDPISGHTALYWYRQSLGQGLEFLIYFQGNSAPDKSGLPSDRFSAERTGGSVSTLTIQRTQQEDSAVYLCASSLGLALGEQFFGPGTRLTVL.

This chain links TRBV9 with TRBJ2-1; D is unclear. Trimming shortened V by 1 base and J by 8 bases, and 4 bases separated the two germline ends. This CDR3 contains 11 residues. CDR1 SGDLS and CDR2 YYNGEE come from the germline V gene. The CDR3 reads CASSVFDEQFF. CDR3 nucleotide sequence: TGTGCCAGCAGCGTATTCGATGAGCAGTTCTTC.

CDR3 in amino acids: CASSTGGNTEAFF. CDR3 in DNA: TGTGCCAGCAGTACAGGGGGGAACACTGAAGCTTTCTTT. The rearrangement links TRBV27 to TRBJ1-1; 8 bases map to TRBD1. Germline lookup yields CDR1 MNHEY and CDR2 SMNVEV (reference sequence). V shed 5 bases, J shed 1 base, and the junction held 0 bases outside the gene matches. CDR3 size: 13 residues.

This clone has a handful of counts. This chain connects TRBV30 to TRBJ1-5; possible D gene TRBD1, 5 bases. V lost 5 bases and J lost 2, with 16 bases in between. The V gene's germline CDR1 is GTSNPN and CDR2 SVGIG (reference sequence). The CDR3 covers 15 residues. CDR3 sequence: CAWGPSIRGNQPQHF. The CDR3 DNA follows: TGTGCCTGGGGACCTAGTATCAGGGGCAATCAGCCCCAGCATTTT.

The chain employs TRBV9 and TRBJ1-2; D gene uncertain. V lost 7 bases, J lost 0 bases, and 4 bases lay in between. This CDR3 has 11 amino acids. Germline V gives CDR1 SGDLS, CDR2 YYNGEE. The CDR3 DNA is TGTGCCAGCGAATCTAACTATGGCTACACCTTC. It yields the protein CASESNYGYTF.

A single count supports this clone. The chain employs TRBV19 and TRBJ1-6, with D unclear. Trimming cost V 5 bases and J 7 bases, with 15 bases left between them. Looked up from germline, CDR1 is LNHDA and CDR2 is SQIVND (reference sequence). This CDR3 spans 15 amino acids. CDR3 in DNA: TGTGCCAGTAGTCTGGATGGGGAGGGAAATTCACCCCTCCACTTT. Its protein product is CASSLDGEGNSPLHF.

The V call is TRBV10-3, the J call TRBJ1-1; 7 bases agree with TRBD1. V shed 3 bases and J 1 base; nucleotides not matched to a gene: 2. There are 14 residues in the CDR3. Germline V gene sequence: CDR1 ENHRY, CDR2 SYGVKD. CDR3 bases: TGTGCCATCAGTGAAAGGACAGGGAACACTGAAGCTTTCTTT. Its translation: CAISERTGNTEAFF.

This rearrangement joins TRBV7-9 to TRBJ1-6; the match to TRBD1 covers 7 bases. Germline CDR1 and CDR2: SEHNR and FQNEAQ (reference sequence). CDR3 length: 14 residues. Trimming removed 7 bases from V and 6 bases from J; junction bases left unmatched: 6. Written as DNA, the CDR3 is TGTGCCAGCAACGCGGGGACAGCTAATTCACCCCTCCACTTT. Its protein product is CASNAGTANSPLHF.

This chain uses TRBV19 with TRBJ1-5; 9 nucleotides align to TRBD1. The CDR3 runs to 15 residues. The germline V gene has CDR1 LNHDA and CDR2 SQIVND (reference sequence). V lost 6 bases and J lost 3; bases outside the gene matches: 6. In nucleotides, the CDR3 is TGTGCCAGTAGACCGGGACAGGGATCCAATCAGCCCCAGCATTTT. Its protein product is CASRPGQGSNQPQHF.

This clone appeared once. This chain links TRBV11-2 with TRBJ2-2; either TRBD1 or TRBD2 may supply D (5 bases each). Trimming cost V 6 bases and J 7 bases, with 15 bases left between them. CDR1 and CDR2 from the germline V gene are SGHAT and FQNNGV. CDR3 size: 14 residues. The CDR3 protein is CASRMGPAIGELFF. DNA for the CDR3: TGTGCCAGCAGAATGGGACCTGCGATCGGGGAGCTGTTTTTT.

This sequence joins TRBV13 and TRBJ1-2; the match to TRBD1 covers 7 bases. V lost 4 bases and J lost 2; bases outside the gene matches: 1. The germline V gene encodes CDR1 PRHDT and CDR2 FYEKMQ (reference sequence). The CDR3 runs 13 residues. The CDR3 sequence: CASSWTGNYGYTF. The CDR3 DNA reads as TGTGCCAGCAGCTGGACAGGAAACTATGGCTACACCTTC.

V usage is TRBV2 and J usage is TRBJ1-5; tentative D call: TRBD1 (6 bases). CDR3 size: 15 residues. Trimming pared 6 bases from V and 4 bases from J, leaving 16 bases between. Germline loops: CDR1 SNHLY, CDR2 FYNNEI. This CDR3 is CASRKGQERNQPQHF. DNA of the CDR3: TGTGCCAGCAGGAAGGGACAAGAAAGAAATCAGCCCCAGCATTTT.

This sequence joins TRBV7-9 and TRBJ2-7; 8 nucleotides match TRBD1. Germline loops: CDR1 SEHNR, CDR2 FQNEAQ (reference sequence). The CDR3 covers 14 residues. V was clipped by 0 bases and J by 2 bases; unmatched bases: 0. CDR3 DNA: TGTGCCAGCAGCTTAGCGGGACAGGCCTACGAGCAGTACTTC. Its protein product is CASSLAGQAYEQYF. The whole variable domain, filled in from reference TRBV7-9 and TRBJ2-7, reads DTGVSQNPRHKITKRGQNVTFRCDPISEHNRLYWYRQTLGQGPEFLTYFQNEAQLEKSRLLSDRFSAERPKGSFSTLEIQRTEQGDSAMYLCASSLAGQAYEQYFGPGTRLTVT.

The chain uses TRBV2 and TRBJ1-4; tentatively, D is TRBD1 (6 bases). CDR1 is SNHLY, CDR2 FYNNEI, per germline. The CDR3 covers 15 residues. V was pared by 3 bases and J by 7 bases, with 15 bases between. CDR3 sequence reads: CASSDGGVRSEKLFF. The CDR3 DNA reads TGTGCCAGCAGTGACGGGGGCGTAAGAAGTGAAAAACTGTTTTTT.

V usage is TRBV5-8 and J usage is TRBJ1-5; D is unresolved. Looked up from germline, CDR1 is SGHTS and CDR2 is YDEGEE. V was cut by 5 bases and J by 6 bases, with 18 bases left in between. The CDR3 has 15 residues. The CDR3 loop is CASSFIRGLGQPQHF. The CDR3 region has the DNA TGTGCCAGCAGTTTTATACGAGGATTGGGTCAGCCCCAGCATTTT.

This clone has more than one count but fewer than ten. J is TRBJ2-7 and V is TRBV2; 8 bases map to TRBD1. The CDR3 consists of 15 residues. Germline values: CDR1 SNHLY, CDR2 FYNNEI. V trimming: 7 bases; J trimming: 3 bases; junction bases outside the gene matches: 11. The CDR3 loop reads CASKIRGPQDYEQYF. The CDR3 DNA reads TGTGCCAGCAAAATCAGGGGGCCCCAGGACTACGAGCAGTACTTC.

V usage is TRBV18 and J usage is TRBJ2-1; D might be TRBD1 (5 bases). The germline V gene has CDR1 KGHSH and CDR2 LQKENI. The CDR3 spans 15 residues. The V end lost 3 bases, the J end lost 4 bases, and 13 bases lay between the germline ends. The CDR3 protein is CASSPGTGPYNEQFF. CDR3 coding DNA: TGTGCCAGCTCACCGGGAACAGGACCTTACAATGAGCAGTTCTTC.

This sequence joins TRBV2 and TRBJ2-5; maybe TRBD2 (5 bases). Germline values: CDR1 SNHLY, CDR2 FYNNEI. Trimming shortened V by 4 bases and J by 5 bases, and 20 bases separated the two germline ends. This CDR3 has 16 amino acids. Here the CDR3 reads CASSGFGSMQRETQYF. CDR3 nucleotide sequence: TGTGCCAGCAGTGGTTTTGGGTCGATGCAGCGGGAGACCCAGTACTTC.

This chain links TRBV2 with TRBJ2-1; D possibly uses TRBD1 or TRBD2 (7 bases each). The germline CDR1 and CDR2 sequences are SNHLY and FYNNEI. The V gene lost 4 bases and the J gene lost 7 bases, with 20 bases spanning the gap. The CDR3 totals 16 residues. CDR3 protein: CASSAARGGRGNEQFF. In DNA, the CDR3 is TGTGCCAGCAGTGCCGCCAGGGGGGGGAGGGGGAATGAGCAGTTCTTC.

V and J are TRBV11-1 and TRBJ2-7, with TRBD1 matching 9 bases. The CDR3 covers 16 residues. CDR1 and CDR2 from the germline V gene are SGHAT and FQDESV (reference sequence). Losses at the gene ends were 5 bases for V and 3 bases for J; bases not matched to a gene: 11. The CDR3 coding sequence is TGTGCCAGCAGCGAAACCGGGACAGGGTGGAACTACGAGCAGTACTTC. Translation gives CASSETGTGWNYEQYF.

The chain joins TRBV5-1 to TRBJ2-3; unclear D gene. The length of the CDR3 is 15 residues. The V and J ends lost 4 bases and 0 bases respectively, with 12 bases between them. Germline assignment: CDR1 SGHRS and CDR2 YFSETQ. The CDR3 sequence: CASSLLDGSTDTQYF. The CDR3 coding sequence is TGCGCCAGCAGCCTGTTGGACGGTAGCACAGATACGCAGTATTTT.

The chain links TRBV11-2 to TRBJ2-5, with 7 nucleotides matching TRBD1. V dropped 2 bases and J dropped 1; count of bases not matched to a gene: 4. The CDR3 consists of 15 residues. The germline CDR1 and CDR2 sequences are SGHAT and FQNNGV. The CDR3 bases are TGTGCCAGCAGCTTATTTGGACAGGCCCAAGAGACCCAGTACTTC. Translating gives CASSLFGQAQETQYF.

The chain recombines TRBV11-2 with TRBJ1-5, with 11 bases lining up with TRBD1. The V and J ends lost 4 bases and 4 bases, in that order; junction bases with no gene match: 3. Per germline, CDR1 SGHAT and CDR2 FQNNGV. The CDR3 sequence is 15 residues long. The CDR3 protein is CASSWTGGENQPQHF. The DNA for the CDR3 is TGTGCCAGCAGCTGGACAGGGGGCGAGAATCAGCCCCAGCATTTT.